These 25 T cell receptor beta chains were all obtained from the same sample, sequenced in a study of CD8+ T cells in alopecia areata. The sequencing template was cDNA reverse transcribed from extracted RNA. Sequenced by immunoSEQ multiplex PCR; TCRdb stores in-frame clones only, minus some. The repertoire holds over 100,000 clones, around 49% seen once, with 18% in the top ten. The sample here was CD8+ T cells sorted from blood, taken at week 0. These receptors all stem from a human donor with alopecia areata.

This clone showed up many times. The genes are TRBV6-4 and TRBJ2-3, with 11 bases fitting TRBD2. Germline lookup yields CDR1 MRHNA and CDR2 SNTAGT. V was pared by 6 bases and J by 5 bases, with 7 bases of the junction left unmatched. This CDR3 has 15 amino acids. The CDR3 sequence: CASSPLAGAVDTQYF. In nucleotides, the CDR3 is TGTGCCAGCAGCCCACTAGCGGGGGCGGTAGATACGCAGTATTTT.

The chain joins TRBV29-1 to TRBJ1-1; possibly TRBD1 for D (5 bases). Trimming took off 5 bases at V and 4 bases at J, with 14 bases between the two ends. Germline V gene lookup returns CDR1 SQVTM and CDR2 ANQGSEA. The CDR3 runs 13 residues. The CDR3, as DNA: TGCAGCGTTTGTCTATCAGGGTCCACTGAAGCTTTCTTT. Its translation is CSVCLSGSTEAFF.

The chain carries TRBV2 and TRBJ1-1; D is possibly TRBD1 (5 bases). The CDR3 consists of 17 residues. Germline V gene sequence: CDR1 SNHLY, CDR2 FYNNEI. V lost 2 bases and J 5 bases, leaving 21 bases between the germline ends. CDR3 in amino acids: CASSERLQGRVSTEAFF. CDR3 bases: TGTGCCAGCAGTGAAAGATTGCAGGGTAGGGTGTCGACTGAAGCTTTCTTT. Complete variable domain (other parts from reference TRBV2 and TRBJ1-1): EPEVTQTPSHQVTQMGQEVILRCVPISNHLYFYWYRQILGQKVEFLVSFYNNEISEKSEIFDDQFSVERPDGSNFTLKIRSTKLEDSAMYFCASSERLQGRVSTEAFFGQGTRLTVV.

The genes are TRBV30 and TRBJ2-7; D is unresolved. Germline V gene lookup returns CDR1 GTSNPN and CDR2 SVGIG (reference sequence). This CDR3 comprises 13 residues. V was pared by 1 base and J by 5 bases, with 12 bases between. CDR3 protein: CAWSDDGPDEQYF. The CDR3 nucleotides read TGTGCCTGGAGTGATGACGGGCCTGACGAGCAGTACTTC.

The rearrangement joins TRBV29-1 to TRBJ1-2, with a tentative D call TRBD1 (5 bases). The V end was cut by 0 bases, the J end by 3 bases, with 8 bases between. The CDR3 has 13 amino acids. From germline, CDR1 is SQVTM and CDR2 ANQGSEA. CDR3 loop: CSVEDRGDYGYTF. CDR3 DNA sequence: TGCAGCGTTGAAGATAGGGGCGACTATGGCTACACCTTC.

The J gene is TRBJ2-1, the V gene TRBV29-1; D gene uncertain. The CDR3 is 11 residues long. Germline loops: CDR1 SQVTM, CDR2 ANQGSEA. V lost 5 bases and J lost 4, with 6 bases in between. The CDR3 is CSVWAYNEQFF. The CDR3 nucleotides are TGCAGCGTTTGGGCTTACAATGAGCAGTTCTTC.

The table lists this clone with a few counts. The V gene is TRBV7-3, the J gene TRBJ2-3; D possibly corresponds to TRBD2 (5 bases). V was shortened by 3 bases and J by 4 bases, with 11 bases between the two germline ends. There are 14 residues in the CDR3. CDR1 is SGHTA and CDR2 is FQGTGA in the germline V gene. CDR3 sequence reads: CASSFRIASDTQYF. In nucleotides, the CDR3 is TGTGCCAGCAGCTTTCGGATAGCGTCAGATACGCAGTATTTT. Full variable domain (remainder filled in from reference TRBV7-3 and TRBJ2-3): GAGVSQTPSNKVTEKGKYVELRCDPISGHTALYWYRQSLGQGPEFLIYFQGTGAADDSGLPNDRFFAVRPEGSVSTLKIQRTERGDSAVYLCASSFRIASDTQYFGPGTRLTVL.

The chain has TRBV4-1 and TRBJ2-5; 8 nucleotides line up with TRBD2. The CDR3 runs to 13 residues. CDR1 and CDR2 (germline): MGHRA, YSYEKL. V lost 4 bases, J lost 5 bases, and 3 bases stayed unmatched. The CDR3 DNA sequence: TGCGCCAGCAGCCCTCGGGAGGGCGAGACCCAGTACTTC. As protein: CASSPREGETQYF.

The chain joins TRBV7-8 to TRBJ2-1; TRBD1 matches 9 bases. Trimming took 5 bases from V and 6 from J; bases not matched to a gene: 11. The CDR3 sequence is 16 residues long. Germline assignment: CDR1 SGHVS and CDR2 FQNEAQ. In DNA, the CDR3 is TGTGCCAGCAGCGTGGCCGGGACAGGGCCCTCCAATGAGCAGTTCTTC. Translation gives CASSVAGTGPSNEQFF. Filled out from reference TRBV7-8 and TRBJ2-1, the complete variable domain reads GAGVSQSPRYKVAKRGQDVALRCDPISGHVSLFWYQQALGQGPEFLTYFQNEAQLDKSGLPSDRFFAERPEGSVSTLKIQRTQQEDSAVYLCASSVAGTGPSNEQFFGPGTRLTVL.

The V gene is TRBV7-8, the J gene TRBJ2-7, with D perhaps matching TRBD2 (5 bases). The V end lost 1 base, the J end lost 7 bases, and 17 bases lay between the germline ends. CDR3 length: 15 residues. The germline CDR1 and CDR2 sequences are SGHVS and FQNEAQ. CDR3 sequence (DNA): TGTGCCAGCAGCTTAGTTTTTCGGGAAGCGAGGGAGCAGTACTTC. It encodes CASSLVFREAREQYF. Drawing the rest from reference TRBV7-8 and TRBJ2-7, the complete variable domain is GAGVSQSPRYKVAKRGQDVALRCDPISGHVSLFWYQQALGQGPEFLTYFQNEAQLDKSGLPSDRFFAERPEGSVSTLKIQRTQQEDSAVYLCASSLVFREAREQYFGPGTRLTVT.

This clone is medium-sized. The J gene is TRBJ2-7, the V gene TRBV10-3, with D unclear. There are 14 residues in the CDR3. V was pared by 9 bases and J by 2 bases, with 17 bases between. Germline V gives CDR1 ENHRY, CDR2 SYGVKD. CDR3 protein: CAINQPGPTYEQYF. The DNA of the CDR3 is TGTGCCATTAACCAACCGGGCCCTACCTACGAGCAGTACTTC.

This clone has only a few counts. The chain is built from TRBV2 and TRBJ2-2, with 8 nucleotides matching TRBD2. Germline V gives CDR1 SNHLY, CDR2 FYNNEI. This CDR3 is 15 amino acids long. V shed 7 bases, J shed 4 bases, and the junction held 8 bases outside the gene matches. The CDR3 region has the DNA TGTGCCAGCACTCAGGTAGCGGGAACCACCGGGGAGCTGTTTTTT. This gives the protein CASTQVAGTTGELFF. The variable domain in full, completed from reference TRBV2 and TRBJ2-2, reads EPEVTQTPSHQVTQMGQEVILRCVPISNHLYFYWYRQILGQKVEFLVSFYNNEISEKSEIFDDQFSVERPDGSNFTLKIRSTKLEDSAMYFCASTQVAGTTGELFFGEGSRLTVL.

This clone has more than one count but fewer than ten. The chain combines TRBV4-3 with TRBJ1-2; D uncertain. CDR3 length: 13 residues. V shed 0 bases and J shed 1 base, with 3 bases lying between them. CDR1 is LGHNA and CDR2 is YSLEER in the germline V gene. In DNA, the CDR3 is TGCGCCAGCAGCCAAGACCATAACTATGGCTACACCTTC. Translating it yields CASSQDHNYGYTF.

The chain combines TRBV2 with TRBJ2-7; TRBD1 aligns across 7 bases. Germline V gives CDR1 SNHLY, CDR2 FYNNEI. The J segment lost 5 bases and the V segment lost 1 base, leaving 8 bases of the junction unmatched. The length of the CDR3 is 15 residues. The CDR3 sequence is CASSEVGQTYDEQYF. The CDR3 DNA reads as TGTGCCAGCAGTGAAGTGGGACAGACTTACGACGAGCAGTACTTC.

Only a few counts were recorded for this clone. The chain's CDR3 is CASRPREGARDSSYNEQFF. The CDR3 region has the DNA TGTGCCAGCAGACCTCGAGAGGGGGCGCGTGACTCATCCTACAATGAGCAGTTCTTC. The chain combines TRBV7-9 with TRBJ2-1; 7 positions agree with TRBD1. V was pared by 6 bases and J by 1 base, with 18 bases of the junction left unmatched. The CDR3 spans 19 residues. The germline CDR1 and CDR2 sequences are SEHNR and FQNEAQ (reference sequence). Full variable domain (remainder filled in from reference TRBV7-9 and TRBJ2-1): DTGVSQNPRHKITKRGQNVTFRCDPISEHNRLYWYRQTLGQGPEFLTYFQNEAQLEKSRLLSDRFSAERPKGSFSTLEIQRTEQGDSAMYLCASRPREGARDSSYNEQFFGPGTRLTVL.

The table lists this clone with a few counts. The chain links TRBV15 to TRBJ2-2; tentatively, D is TRBD1 (6 bases). Germline V gives CDR1 LNHNV, CDR2 YYDKDF (reference sequence). This CDR3 is built from 17 residues. Between the trimmed V and J ends, which lost 0 bases and 1 base, there was a span of 12 bases. CDR3 coding DNA: TGTGCCACCAGCAGAGATCTTGGGACACAGAACACCGGGGAGCTGTTTTTT. Translating gives CATSRDLGTQNTGELFF.

CDR3 in DNA: TGTGCCAGCCAGTTCGGGGACAGTCAGCCCCAGCATTTT. Protein sequence: CASQFGDSQPQHF. This rearrangement joins TRBV5-6 to TRBJ1-5; 7 bases match TRBD1. Germline V gene lookup returns CDR1 SGHDT and CDR2 YYEEEE. The length of the CDR3 is 13 residues. Unmatched junction bases numbered 7, after V lost 7 bases and J lost 6 bases.

The chain uses TRBV15 and TRBJ1-4, with D possibly TRBD1 on 5 matching bases. There are 14 residues in the CDR3. V lost 4 bases to trimming and J lost 5 bases, with 11 bases between them. The germline V gene has CDR1 LNHNV and CDR2 YYDKDF (reference sequence). DNA of the CDR3: TGTGCCACCAGCACGGACGGGGGGAATGAAAAACTGTTTTTT. This translates into CATSTDGGNEKLFF.

The chain employs TRBV4-2 and TRBJ2-1; TRBD1 matches at 9 bases. V dropped 9 bases and J dropped 8; count of bases not matched to a gene: 11. The germline V gene has CDR1 LGHNA and CDR2 YNFKEQ. The CDR3 runs 14 residues. The CDR3 spells CASAPGTGYDEQFF. In DNA, the CDR3 is TGTGCCAGTGCTCCCGGGACAGGGTACGATGAGCAGTTCTTC.

This chain uses TRBV11-2 with TRBJ2-7, with 8 positions matching TRBD1. The CDR3 has 14 residues. V lost 5 bases, J lost 4 bases, and 7 bases stayed unmatched. Germline CDR1 is SGHAT and CDR2 is FQNNGV. This CDR3 is CASSQRTGMYEQYF. The CDR3, as DNA: TGTGCCAGCAGCCAGAGGACAGGGATGTACGAGCAGTACTTC. Full variable domain (missing parts from reference TRBV11-2 and TRBJ2-7): EAGVAQSPRYKIIEKRQSVAFWCNPISGHATLYWYQQILGQGPKLLIQFQNNGVVDDSQLPKDRFSAERLKGVDSTLKIQPAKLEDSAVYLCASSQRTGMYEQYFGPGTRLTVT.

The chain has TRBV6-1 and TRBJ1-2; 10 bases are shared with TRBD1. Germline V gives CDR1 MNHNS, CDR2 SASEGT. V lost 4 bases to trimming and J lost 3 bases; unmatched junction nucleotides: 8. This CDR3 spans 16 amino acids. The CDR3 here is CASSASGTGDDYGYTF. In nucleotides, the CDR3 is TGTGCCAGCAGTGCCTCCGGGACAGGGGACGACTATGGCTACACCTTC.

This clone was counted a few times. The chain uses TRBV7-9 and TRBJ2-5; D possibly matches TRBD1 or TRBD2 (5 bases each). Germline-derived CDR1 and CDR2 are SEHNR and FQNEAQ (reference sequence). The ends were cut back, 5 bases at V and 2 bases at J, with 15 bases in the middle. The CDR3 sequence is 15 residues long. The CDR3 sequence: CASSPREGIQETQYF. The CDR3 DNA sequence: TGTGCCAGCAGCCCCCGAGAGGGGATACAAGAGACCCAGTACTTC.

This clone was seen many times. The gene calls are TRBV15 and TRBJ2-3, with D perhaps TRBD2 (5 bases). V lost 1 base, J lost 8 bases, and 13 bases lay in between. The germline V gene encodes CDR1 LNHNV and CDR2 YYDKDF (reference sequence). The CDR3 loop spans 14 amino acids. The CDR3 spells CATSRGLEASTQYF. CDR3 bases: TGTGCCACCAGCAGAGGGTTGGAGGCCTCTACGCAGTATTTT.

Details on this clone: Other DNA sequences in this sample translate to the same CDR3. The chain recombines TRBV9 with TRBJ1-1, with TRBD1 as a possible D gene (5 bases). Germline values: CDR1 SGDLS, CDR2 YYNGEE. CDR3 size: 13 residues. The V and J ends lost 0 bases and 5 bases respectively, with 8 bases between them. The CDR3 sequence: CASSVGGRTEAFF. In DNA, the CDR3 is TGTGCCAGCAGCGTAGGGGGGAGGACTGAAGCTTTCTTT. Together with reference TRBV9 and TRBJ1-1, the CDR3 gives the full variable domain: DSGVTQTPKHLITATGQRVTLRCSPRSGDLSVYWYQQSLDQGLQFLIQYYNGEERAKGNILERFSAQQFPDLHSELNLSSLELGDSALYFCASSVGGRTEAFFGQGTRLTVV.

Concerning this clone itself: One end of the junction is discordant with germline, which a read error may explain. At the DNA level, this CDR3 is encoded by other sequences in the same sample as well. This sequence joins TRBV18 and TRBJ1-4; tentative D call: TRBD1 (5 bases). Germline V gene lookup returns CDR1 KGHSH and CDR2 LQKENI. The CDR3 covers 15 residues. This CDR3 is CASSPTATTNEKLFF. In DNA, the CDR3 is TGTGCCAGCTCACCGACAGCCACAACTAACGAAAAACTGTTTTTT.